Below, one T cell receptor (beta chain) is given with its context. Germline V gene sequence: CDR1 SNHLY, CDR2 FYNNEI. The V and J ends lost 6 bases and 2 bases, in that order; junction bases with no gene match: 9. This CDR3 has 16 residues. This table comes from immunoSEQ multiplex PCR, and its TCRdb copy is limited to in-frame clones, with some not included. Among roughly 55,000 clones listed, roughly four fifths were seen once. These data come from a study of blood T cell repertoires in COVID-19. Overall study context: COVID-19 samples from acute and convalescent phases originated in the United States, Italy and Spain.

The TCR comes from a woman aged 55 to 70 with acute or convalescent COVID-19. The V and J genes are TRBV2 and TRBJ1-5, with 8 nucleotides matching TRBD1. Sequences were obtained from peripheral blood. As DNA, the CDR3 is TGTGCCAGCAGCCCGGGACAGGCCGCCGGCAATCAGCCCCAGCATTTT. This gives the protein CASSPGQAAGNQPQHF.